A single sample gave rise to the 10 T cell receptor beta chains below, sequenced in a study of breast tumors, draining lymph nodes, adjacent tissues. Samples came from axillary lymph nodes draining the breast cancer. TCRdb recomputed calls from the multiplex PCR reads with MiXCR, one row per CDR3 protein. The sample comprises some 110,000 distinct CDR3 sequences, roughly 33% of which are singletons, and about 6% rests with the top ten. The sequenced sample consisted of axillary lymph node tissue. The receptors derive from a female donor with breast cancer. Some clones in this sample may be carry-over from other donors' samples.

This clonotype was seen a few times. The J gene is TRBJ1-1, the V gene TRBV7-9, with TRBD1 matching over 9 bases. Germline CDR1 and CDR2: SEHNR and FQNEAQ (reference sequence). V was pared by 6 bases and J by 6 bases, with 8 bases of the junction left unmatched. The CDR3 totals 14 residues. CDR3 nucleotide sequence: TGTGCCAGCAGACGGGACAGGGCATTGTCTGAAGCTTTCTTT. Amino acids: CASRRDRALSEAFF.

The chain recombines TRBV4-1 with TRBJ2-7; 7 nucleotides match TRBD1. The CDR3 is made up of 18 amino acids. Germline V gene data show CDR1 as MGHRA and CDR2 as YSYEKL. The ends lost 1 base at V and 2 bases at J; junction bases unmatched: 14. The CDR3 protein is CASSQGRQGTPNPYEQYF. The DNA of the CDR3 is TGCGCCAGCAGCCAAGGTAGACAGGGAACCCCAAATCCCTACGAGCAGTACTTC.

This clonotype was observed many times. This chain links TRBV6-6 with TRBJ1-3; 7 positions agree with TRBD1. V was clipped by 5 bases and J by 6 bases; unmatched bases: 10. Germline CDR1 reads MNHNY; CDR2 reads SVGAGI (reference sequence). The CDR3 covers 15 residues. The CDR3 reads CASSTAQTGINTIYF. The CDR3 DNA reads as TGTGCCAGCAGTACGGCGCAGACAGGGATAAACACCATATATTTT.

The table lists this clonotype with many counts. The chain has TRBV20-1 and TRBJ2-3; 11 bases agree with TRBD2. Germline CDR1 DFQATT, CDR2 SNEGSKA (reference sequence). Trimming removed 4 bases from V and 6 bases from J; junction bases left unmatched: 6. The CDR3 covers 14 residues. CDR3 nucleotide sequence: TGCAGTGCTATTAGCGGGAGGGCCTGGGATACGCAGTATTTT. Translating gives CSAISGRAWDTQYF.

In its sample, this clonotype was seen many times. The chain combines TRBV4-3 with TRBJ2-1, with 7 bases lining up with TRBD2. Germline V gives CDR1 LGHNA, CDR2 YSLEER. V was pared by 6 bases and J by 0 bases, with 8 bases of the junction left unmatched. The CDR3 contains 16 residues. In DNA form, the CDR3 reads TGCGCCAGCAGTACTCTCGGGGGGAGCTCCTACAATGAGCAGTTCTTC. Its protein product is CASSTLGGSSYNEQFF.

This clonotype has ten or more counts. CDR3 residues: CASRYRVEGNEKLFF. The CDR3 nucleotides are TGTGCCAGCAGGTACAGGGTCGAGGGTAATGAAAAACTGTTTTTT. V and J are TRBV2 and TRBJ1-4, with D perhaps TRBD1 (6 bases). The CDR3 has 15 amino acids. V lost 6 bases and J lost 4, with 15 bases in between. The germline gives CDR1 SNHLY, CDR2 FYNNEI. Variable domain in full (rest from reference TRBV2 and TRBJ1-4): EPEVTQTPSHQVTQMGQEVILRCVPISNHLYFYWYRQILGQKVEFLVSFYNNEISEKSEIFDDQFSVERPDGSNFTLKIRSTKLEDSAMYFCASRYRVEGNEKLFFGSGTQLSVL.

Regarding this clonotype: A clone one base away is much larger, so this may be a read error. This rearrangement joins TRBV6-5 to TRBJ2-3; 10 positions match TRBD1. Unmatched junction bases numbered 10, after V lost 5 bases and J lost 5 bases. Germline V lookup: CDR1 MNHEY, CDR2 SVGAGI. This CDR3 spans 16 amino acids. The CDR3 region has the DNA TGTGCCAGCAGTCCCCCAGGACAGGGGGGGGGAGATACGCAGTATTTT. Its translation: CASSPPGQGGGDTQYF.

Turning to this clonotype: A much larger clone differs by one base, so this may be a read error. The chain links TRBV5-6 to TRBJ1-2; D is unclear. Germline-derived CDR1 and CDR2 are SGHDT and YYEEEE. The V and J ends lost 2 bases and 7 bases respectively, with 15 bases between them. There are 14 residues in the CDR3. CDR3 nucleotides: TGTGCCAGCAGCTTATTAAGAGCGGCTCGTGGCTACACCTTC. Protein sequence: CASSLLRAARGYTF.

This clonotype was seen at least ten times. The chain recombines TRBV20-1 with TRBJ2-5, with D maybe TRBD1 (5 bases). The CDR3 loop spans 13 amino acids. Trimming shortened V by 3 bases and J by 2 bases, and 10 bases separated the two germline ends. Germline V gene sequence: CDR1 DFQATT, CDR2 SNEGSKA (reference sequence). The CDR3 spells CSASRREQETQYF. The DNA for the CDR3 is TGCAGTGCTAGTCGCAGGGAACAAGAGACCCAGTACTTC.

This clonotype was detected ten times or more. The V call is TRBV5-1, the J call TRBJ2-3, with TRBD1 matching over 7 bases. CDR1 and CDR2 (germline): SGHRS, YFSETQ. The CDR3 consists of 15 residues. V shed 0 bases and J 4 bases; nucleotides not matched to a gene: 5. CDR3 protein: CASSLDRQGADTQYF. CDR3 DNA: TGCGCCAGCAGCTTGGATCGGCAGGGGGCAGATACGCAGTATTTT.